These T cell receptor beta chains were read from a single sample in a study of radiotherapy plus CTLA-4 blockade in lung cancer. Some clones are missing from TCRdb's copy, which holds only in-frame ones; the method was immunoSEQ multiplex PCR. Of fewer than 90,000 clones in the sample, around 83% were seen once. Material: peripheral blood, obtained from a patient treated with radiotherapy plus ipilimumab. The receptors originated from a human donor with non-small cell lung cancer who had stable disease on radiotherapy plus ipilimumab. Both conserved end residues are part of each CDR3. The D gene is left open where the match is weak. The size entry is marked missing in some rows and otherwise reads once, few, many or a size class.

J | size | D | V | CDR3 | DNA
TRBJ1-1 | - | TRBD1 | TRBV19 | CATSAGGSEYTEAFF | TGTGCCACCTCGGCAGGGGGTTCGGAATACACTGAAGCTTTCTTT
TRBJ2-7 | few | - | TRBV6-1 | CASISGSSYEQYF | TGTGCCAGCATCTCGGGAAGCTCCTACGAGCAGTACTTC
TRBJ2-2 | once | - | TRBV7-2 | CASSFGQRNTGELFF | TGTGCCAGCAGCTTCGGACAGAGGAACACCGGGGAGCTGTTTTTT
TRBJ2-1 | - | - | TRBV11-3 | CASSLEATGGSYNEQFF | TGTGCCAGCAGCTTAGAGGCGACAGGCGGCTCCTACAATGAGCAGTTCTTC
TRBJ2-7 | - | - | TRBV19 | CASSRGLLRSPYEQYF | TGTGCCAGTAGCCGCGGACTGCTGCGTTCTCCCTACGAGCAGTACTTC
TRBJ2-1 | - | - | TRBV6-5 | CASRQGLTNEQFF | TGTGCCAGTCGGCAGGGTCTCACCAATGAGCAGTTCTTC
TRBJ1-2 | - | - | TRBV28 | CASSFRQGQYYGYTF | TGTGCCAGCAGTTTCAGGCAGGGGCAGTATTATGGCTACACCTTC
TRBJ1-5 | - | - | TRBV2 | CASSVGRARQPQHF | TGTGCCAGCAGTGTGGGCAGGGCCCGTCAGCCCCAGCATTTT
TRBJ2-3 | - | - | TRBV2 | CASSGDRTDTQYF | TGTGCCAGCAGTGGGGACCGCACAGATACGCAGTATTTT
TRBJ2-1 | - | TRBD2 | TRBV25-1 | CASSPLGRRESYNEQFF | TGTGCCAGCAGTCCCTTGGGGCGGCGGGAGTCCTACAATGAGCAGTTCTTC
TRBJ1-1 | - | - | TRBV5-8 | CASSRDDFPHTEAFF | TGTGCCAGCAGCCGGGACGACTTTCCCCACACTGAAGCTTTCTTT
TRBJ2-7 | once | - | TRBV11-2 | CASSSRVGTYEQYF | TGTGCCAGCAGCTCCAGGGTTGGCACCTACGAGCAGTACTTC
TRBJ2-7 | once | TRBD1 | TRBV5-4 | CASSWPGTGPPEQYF | TGTGCCAGCAGTTGGCCTGGGACAGGGCCCCCCGAGCAGTACTTC
TRBJ2-1 | - | TRBD2 | TRBV18 | CASSPSTSGAEQFF | TGTGCCAGCTCACCATCCACTAGCGGGGCTGAGCAGTTCTTC
TRBJ1-4 | - | TRBD1 | TRBV29-1 | CSVGGQGTLNEKLFF | TGCAGCGTTGGGGGACAGGGAACGTTGAATGAAAAACTGTTTTTT
TRBJ1-5 | - | TRBD1 | TRBV7-2 | CASSARTGISNQPQHF | TGTGCCAGCAGCGCCCGGACAGGGATTAGCAATCAGCCCCAGCATTTT
TRBJ2-7 | few | TRBD1 | TRBV19 | CASSPGTGGGYEQYF | TGTGCCAGTAGCCCCGGGACAGGGGGCGGGTACGAGCAGTACTTC
TRBJ2-3 | once | TRBD2 | TRBV5-1 | CASSPGGLAGGTDTQYF | TGCGCCAGCAGCCCCGGGGGGCTAGCGGGGGGGACAGATACGCAGTATTTT
TRBJ1-2 | - | - | TRBV7-2 | CASSLESGTYYGYTF | TGTGCCAGCAGCTTAGAGTCCGGGACATACTATGGCTACACCTTC
TRBJ2-1 | - | - | TRBV18 | CASSPGGEQFF | TGTGCCAGCTCTCCTGGGGGTGAGCAGTTCTTC
TRBJ1-2 | once | TRBD1 | TRBV19 | CASSVQGANYGYTF | TGTGCCAGTAGTGTACAGGGGGCTAACTATGGCTACACCTTC
TRBJ1-1 | once | - | TRBV14 | CASSLPGSTAEAFF | TGTGCCAGCAGCCTCCCGGGGTCGACGGCCGAAGCTTTCTTT
TRBJ1-2 | - | - | TRBV28 | CASTQGGSGYTF | TGTGCCAGCACCCAGGGAGGGTCCGGCTACACCTTC
TRBJ2-3 | - | - | TRBV9 | CASSVDLASDTQYF | TGTGCCAGCAGCGTAGATCTAGCGTCGGATACGCAGTATTTT
TRBJ2-3 | - | TRBD2 | TRBV7-9 | CASGFPAGTSGLHSDTQYF | TGTGCCAGCGGCTTTCCCGCCGGGACTAGCGGTCTGCACTCAGATACGCAGTATTTT
TRBJ2-1 | - | - | TRBV7-3 | CASSETGSSYNEQFF | TGTGCCAGCAGCGAAACAGGGAGCTCCTACAATGAGCAGTTCTTC
TRBJ2-7 | few | TRBD2 | TRBV19 | CASSFAGGRWEQYF | TGTGCCAGTAGCTTCGCGGGCGGGAGATGGGAGCAGTACTTC
TRBJ1-1 | once | - | TRBV6-1 | CASSEGRDLEAFF | TGTGCCAGCAGTGAAGGCAGGGACCTTGAAGCTTTCTTT
TRBJ2-1 | - | - | TRBV10-3 | CAISESIIEQFF | TGTGCCATCAGTGAGTCGATTATTGAGCAGTTCTTC
TRBJ2-7 | - | - | TRBV11-2 | CASSKTDGNYEQYF | TGTGCCAGCAGCAAGACGGACGGGAACTACGAGCAGTACTTC
TRBJ1-1 | - | - | TRBV28 | CASSFSPDRNTEAFF | TGTGCCAGCAGTTTCTCCCCGGACAGGAACACTGAAGCTTTCTTT
TRBJ2-7 | - | TRBD1 | TRBV6-6 | CASSFRDRVGEQYF | TGTGCCAGCAGTTTCCGGGACAGGGTGGGAGAGCAGTACTTC
TRBJ2-7 | few | - | TRBV18 | CASSPRLYEQYF | TGTGCCAGCTCACCGCGGCTGTACGAGCAGTACTTC
TRBJ2-1 | - | - | TRBV29-1 | CSVEGDWRASYNEQFF | TGCAGCGTTGAAGGGGACTGGAGGGCCTCCTACAATGAGCAGTTCTTC